The clone carrying this T cell receptor beta chain was seen ten or more times. This CDR3 comprises 15 residues. Trimming stripped 2 bases from V and 1 base from J, with 11 bases between. The germline CDR1 and CDR2 sequences are KGHSH and LQKENI. TCR alpha and beta CDR3 regions were amplified from RNA using iRepertoire nested multiplex PCR. TCRdb re-derived calls from the multiplex PCR reads in MiXCR, one entry per CDR3 protein. The table has 150,000 to 200,000 distinct CDR3 sequences, approximately 30% seen once. This entry is derived from a study of glioma-infiltrating T cells. What was sequenced was glioma tissue, nonneoplastic brain tissue, or PBMCs (not recorded which). The source of this sequence is a human donor with low-grade glioma or glioblastoma, undergoing nonglioma brain surgery, or in good health (not recorded which). V gene TRBV18 combines with J gene TRBJ1-1, with D possibly matching TRBD1 (6 bases). The CDR3 reads CASSPRQVTNTEAFF. The CDR3 DNA follows: TGTGCCAGCTCACCAAGACAGGTTACGAACACTGAAGCTTTCTTT.